The source of this TCR beta chain is a study of early T cells in non-severe SARS-CoV-2 infection. The overall study: Sequencing used unsorted whole-blood bulk RNA, so chains lack pairing.

This clonotype was counted many times. Its target is not known. Individual cDNA molecules received unique molecular identifiers. TCRdb fed the 5' RACE reads into MiXCR, producing one record per CDR3 protein. The sample includes tens of thousands of distinct CDR3 sequences, about 9.9% of them seen just once. Findings of the study overall: Using VDJdb, the matching emphasized anti-spike CD8 responses while missing private and CD4 specificities.

The J segment lost 4 bases and the V segment lost 5 bases, leaving 16 bases of the junction unmatched. CDR1 and CDR2 from the germline V gene are SGHAT and FQNNGV. This CDR3 is 19 amino acids long. This TCR derives from an adult who was a healthcare worker with PCR-confirmed SARS-CoV-2 infection or an uninfected control (not recorded which). V is TRBV11-2 and J is TRBJ2-2, with 10 bases aligning to TRBD2. Sequenced sample: whole blood. The CDR3 DNA reads as TGTGCCAGCAGCCCCCGCCTAGGTAGCGGGGGGTCAGGCACCGGGGAGCTGTTTTTT. Protein sequence: CASSPRLGSGGSGTGELFF.